These T cell receptor beta chains were read from a single sample in a study of Graves' ophthalmopathy and Graves' hyperthyroidism. TCRdb processed the multiplex PCR reads anew with MiXCR; each CDR3 protein has one entry. The data contain about 660,000 distinct CDR3 sequences, over 40% of them singletons. Sequenced sample: peripheral blood. These TCRs come from an adult man with Graves' ophthalmopathy. CDR3s leave out the opening cysteine and the closing phenylalanine or tryptophan.

V gene	J gene	CDR3 protein
TRBV2	TRBJ1-5	ASSREDRGWSQPQH
TRBV5-1	TRBJ1-2	ASSHWTVTTYGCT
TRBV3-1	TRBJ2-5	ASSQVVVAGETQY
TRBV25-1	TRBJ1-5	ASPGRNNQPQH
TRBV11-2	TRBJ2-5	ASSFGYRQETQY
TRBV7-9	TRBJ1-4	ASSFVDEKLF
TRBV3-1	TRBJ2-7	ASSQHSWDRVSYEQY
TRBV7-2	TRBJ2-2	ASSVPGTGASAGELF
TRBV2	TRBJ1-6	ASSDRGVNSPLH
TRBV2	TRBJ1-4	ASEAGGDEKLF
TRBV29-1	TRBJ1-2	SVPGTGEDYGYT
TRBV19	TRBJ2-7	ASSPGSGLVLGEQY
TRBV10-3	TRBJ2-7	AISRLAGDEQY
TRBV5-1	TRBJ1-1	ASSSGVIMNTEAF
TRBV7-2	TRBJ1-3	ASSQGNPGNTIY
TRBV29-1	TRBJ1-2	SVVRGLYGYT
TRBV20-1	TRBJ2-5	SVTRGEETQY
TRBV25-1	TRBJ2-5	ASTPGPRETQY
TRBV25-1	TRBJ1-3	ASSDDNAGSGNTIY
TRBV25-1	TRBJ2-7	ASSEEGQGRGEQY
TRBV2	TRBJ2-2	ASSENRELF
TRBV18	TRBJ2-5	ASSVRDRDLKTQY
TRBV20-1	TRBJ1-6	SASKAAGVSLH
TRBV6-1	TRBJ2-7	ASSRDREELY
TRBV27	TRBJ1-1	ASSWGKNTEAF
TRBV29-1	TRBJ2-6	SVEGSSGANVLT
TRBV10-3	TRBJ2-5	AISVSGTSKTQY
TRBV12-5	TRBJ2-7	ASGLVDEQY
TRBV24-1	TRBJ1-4	ATSDFGTGELF
TRBV20-1	TRBJ1-1	SARRGDGGASEAF
TRBV19	TRBJ2-7	ASSEPGQGGLEQY
TRBV10-3	TRBJ1-1	ATKQGARTENTEAF
TRBV27	TRBJ1-2	ASSHRVNGGYT
TRBV20-1	TRBJ2-5	SARDTGDWETQY
TRBV14	TRBJ1-1	ASSTTGGGTEAF
TRBV5-1	TRBJ2-7	ASSLVRTPTYEQY
TRBV19	TRBJ1-5	ASSIDLYKGQGIQPQH
TRBV10-3	TRBJ2-7	ATTNDRGSGEQY
TRBV2	TRBJ1-3	ASSFSSGTTIY
TRBV12-3/TRBV12-4	TRBJ1-2	ASRGDIVNYGYT
TRBV5-1	TRBJ1-6	ASSLVGATSSPLH
TRBV11-2	TRBJ2-3	ASSLVGGGIDTQY
TRBV10-3	TRBJ1-5	AISETGGGNQPQH
TRBV3-1	TRBJ1-2	ASSQGGDNYGYT
TRBV30	TRBJ1-1	AWSAHTGGAEAF
TRBV5-1	TRBJ2-5	ASSSDSWETQY
TRBV10-2	TRBJ1-5	ASSSQGQGSNQPQH
TRBV30	TRBJ1-6	ACDNRDRGVLTLH
TRBV7-9	TRBJ2-6	ASSLGFSWANVLT
TRBV5-1	TRBJ1-6	ASSSGGFNNSPLH
TRBV5-1	TRBJ1-2	ASSLTDANYGYT